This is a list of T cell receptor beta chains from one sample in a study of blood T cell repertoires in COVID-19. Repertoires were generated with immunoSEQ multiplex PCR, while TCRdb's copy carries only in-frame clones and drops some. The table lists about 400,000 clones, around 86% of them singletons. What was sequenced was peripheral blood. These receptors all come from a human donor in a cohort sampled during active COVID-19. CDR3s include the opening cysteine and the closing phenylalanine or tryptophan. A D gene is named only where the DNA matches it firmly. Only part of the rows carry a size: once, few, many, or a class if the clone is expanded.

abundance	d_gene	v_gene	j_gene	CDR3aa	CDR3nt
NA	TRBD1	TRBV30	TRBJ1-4	CAWSPAQGAREKLFF	TGTGCCTGGAGTCCAGCACAGGGGGCGCGTGAAAAACTGTTTTTT
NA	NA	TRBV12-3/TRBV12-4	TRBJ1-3	CASSLNRDSTIYF	TGTGCCAGCAGCCTCAACAGGGATTCCACCATATATTTT
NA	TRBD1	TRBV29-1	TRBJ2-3	CSVEGKTGTGAGDTQYF	TGCAGCGTTGAAGGCAAGACCGGGACAGGGGCCGGAGATACGCAGTATTTT
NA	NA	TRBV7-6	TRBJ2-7	CASSLQEVRGEQYF	TGTGCCAGCAGCTTACAAGAGGTTCGGGGTGAGCAGTACTTC
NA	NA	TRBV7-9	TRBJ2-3	CASSQGHSGLSDTQYF	TGTGCCAGCAGCCAAGGACACTCTGGTCTGTCAGATACGCAGTATTTT
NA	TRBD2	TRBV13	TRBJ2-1	CASSRGTSGRGYNEQFF	TGTGCCAGCAGCCGGGGGACTAGCGGGAGGGGATACAATGAGCAGTTCTTC
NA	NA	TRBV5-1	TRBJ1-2	CASSLTPGSGYGYTF	TGCGCCAGCAGCCTGACCCCGGGGTCTGGCTATGGCTACACCTTC
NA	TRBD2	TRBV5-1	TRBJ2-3	CASSLGGLVTDTQYF	TGCGCCAGCAGCTTGGGGGGACTAGTAACAGATACGCAGTATTTT
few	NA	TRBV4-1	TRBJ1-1	CASSHPAAGGTEAFF	TGCGCCAGCAGCCACCCGGCGGCCGGGGGCACTGAAGCTTTCTTT
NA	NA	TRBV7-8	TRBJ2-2	CASSLYRLHTGELFF	TGTGCCAGCAGCTTGTACAGGCTTCACACCGGGGAGCTGTTTTTT
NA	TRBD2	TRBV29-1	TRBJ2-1	CSALAGPDNEQFF	TGCAGCGCCCTAGCGGGACCCGACAATGAGCAGTTCTTC
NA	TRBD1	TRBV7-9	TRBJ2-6	CASSTRQGHLSGANVLTF	TGTGCCAGCAGCACAAGACAGGGCCATCTCTCTGGGGCCAACGTCCTGACTTTC
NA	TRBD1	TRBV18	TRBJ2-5	CASSLGTGAQETQYF	TGTGCCAGCTCACTCGGGACAGGAGCCCAAGAGACCCAGTACTTC
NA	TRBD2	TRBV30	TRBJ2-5	CAWSVGAGEWEETQYF	TGTGCCTGGAGTGTAGGAGCGGGGGAGTGGGAAGAGACCCAGTACTTC
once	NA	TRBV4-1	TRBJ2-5	CASSQGGVLQETQYF	TGCGCCAGCAGCCAAGGGGGGGTCCTCCAAGAGACCCAGTACTTC
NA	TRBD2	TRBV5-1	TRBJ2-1	CASSPVGLAGGAYNEQFF	TGCGCCAGCAGCCCCGTAGGACTAGCGGGGGGGGCCTACAATGAGCAGTTCTTC
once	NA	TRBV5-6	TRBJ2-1	CASSVLQDNEQFF	TGTGCCAGCAGCGTACTCCAAGACAATGAGCAGTTCTTC
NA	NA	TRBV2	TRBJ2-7	CASTAWRGGYEQYF	TGTGCCAGCACCGCCTGGAGAGGGGGCTACGAGCAGTACTTC
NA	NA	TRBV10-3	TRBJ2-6	CAISDQGIGGANVLTF	TGTGCCATCAGTGATCAGGGGATAGGCGGGGCCAACGTCCTGACTTTC
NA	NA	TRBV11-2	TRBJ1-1	CASSSTRGTEAFF	TGTGCCAGCAGCTCTACCAGGGGCACTGAAGCTTTCTTT
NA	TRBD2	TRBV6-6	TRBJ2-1	CASSRSSGRAGYEQFF	TGTGCCAGCAGTCGATCTAGCGGGAGGGCCGGTTATGAGCAGTTCTTC
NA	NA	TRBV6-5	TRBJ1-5	CASSSGVWVSNQPQHF	TGTGCCAGCAGTTCAGGGGTTTGGGTTAGCAATCAGCCCCAGCATTTT
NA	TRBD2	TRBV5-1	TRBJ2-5	CASSLFAGTSGTQETQYF	TGCGCCAGCAGCTTGTTCGCCGGGACTAGCGGGACCCAAGAGACCCAGTACTTC
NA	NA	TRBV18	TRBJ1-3	CASSPGHSSGNTIYF	TGTGCCAGCTCACCAGGGCACAGCTCTGGAAACACCATATATTTT
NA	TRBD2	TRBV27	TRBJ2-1	CASSLGAGRGVNEQFF	TGTGCCAGCAGTTTAGGAGCGGGAAGAGGTGTAAATGAGCAGTTCTTC
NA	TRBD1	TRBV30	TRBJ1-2	CAWSSRTGWNGYTF	TGTGCCTGGAGTTCCCGGACAGGGTGGAATGGCTACACCTTC
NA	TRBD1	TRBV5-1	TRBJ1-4	CASSPDRGRHEKLFF	TGCGCCAGCAGCCCAGACAGGGGCCGCCATGAAAAACTGTTTTTT
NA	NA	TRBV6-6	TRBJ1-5	CASTPGNQPQHF	TGTGCCAGCACCCCGGGAAATCAGCCCCAGCATTTT
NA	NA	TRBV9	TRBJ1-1	CASSVFTEGTEAFF	TGTGCCAGCAGCGTCTTTACGGAGGGCACTGAAGCTTTCTTT
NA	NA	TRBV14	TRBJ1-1	CASSQDTDTEAFF	TGTGCCAGCAGCCAAGATACAGACACTGAAGCTTTCTTT
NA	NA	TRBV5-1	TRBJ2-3	CASSLADTQYF	TGCGCCAGCAGCTTGGCTGATACGCAGTATTTT
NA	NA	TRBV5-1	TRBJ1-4	CASSLDGETNEKLFF	TGCGCCAGCAGCTTGGATGGGGAGACTAATGAAAAACTGTTTTTT
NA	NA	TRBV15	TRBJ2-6	CATSRSPVGASSGANVLTF	TGTGCCACCAGCCGGAGTCCGGTAGGGGCCAGCTCTGGGGCCAACGTCCTGACTTTC
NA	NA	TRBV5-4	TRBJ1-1	CASSSSGTQNTEAFF	TGTGCCAGCAGCTCCTCCGGGACTCAAAACACTGAAGCTTTCTTT
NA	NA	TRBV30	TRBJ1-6	CAWTGGTGSPLHF	TGTGCCTGGACTGGGGGGACGGGGTCACCCCTCCACTTT
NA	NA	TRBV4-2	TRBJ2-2	CASSPEQLGVYGGTGELFF	TGTGCCAGCAGCCCAGAGCAGCTGGGAGTCTATGGCGGCACCGGGGAGCTGTTTTTT
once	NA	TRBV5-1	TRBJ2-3	CASSLGVGGWTDTQYF	TGCGCCAGCAGCTTGGGAGTAGGGGGTTGGACAGATACGCAGTATTTT
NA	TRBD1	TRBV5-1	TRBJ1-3	CASSPARAGTGGNTIYF	TGCGCCAGCAGCCCCGCTCGGGCGGGGACAGGGGGAAACACCATATATTTT
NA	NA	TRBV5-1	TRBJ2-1	CASSLAMAPDTSSEQFF	TGCGCCAGCAGCTTGGCCATGGCCCCCGACACCTCAAGTGAGCAGTTCTTC
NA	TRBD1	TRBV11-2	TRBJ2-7	CASSLISGGEQYF	TGTGCCAGCAGCTTAATCTCAGGGGGAGAGCAGTACTTC
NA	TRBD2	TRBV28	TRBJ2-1	CASSFRWGEGNNEQFF	TGTGCCAGCAGTTTTAGGTGGGGGGAGGGGAACAATGAGCAGTTCTTC
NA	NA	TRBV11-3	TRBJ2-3	CASSLAAGSDTQYF	TGTGCCAGCAGCTTAGCCGCAGGGTCAGATACGCAGTATTTT
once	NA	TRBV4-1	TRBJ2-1	CASSPALGEHNEQFF	TGCGCCAGCAGCCCCGCACTAGGCGAGCACAATGAGCAGTTCTTC
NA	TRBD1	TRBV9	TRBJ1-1	CASSTRGTGPEAFF	TGTGCCAGCAGCACGCGGGGGACAGGCCCTGAAGCTTTCTTT
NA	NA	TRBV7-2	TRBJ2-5	CASSISLVFAQETQYF	TGTGCCAGCAGCATAAGTTTAGTGTTCGCCCAAGAGACCCAGTACTTC